Listed below are T cell receptor beta chains from one sample, sequenced in a study of cytomegalovirus exposure and HLA in healthy donors. The data were produced by immunoSEQ multiplex PCR, yet TCRdb's version contains in-frame clones alone and is incomplete. The sample yields approximately 97,000 clones, just under 95% seen once. Material for sequencing was PBMCs. All receptors come from a woman younger than 35 in good health and CMV-seronegative. The CDR3 runs from the conserved cysteine through the conserved F or W. D genes are given only for firm matches. Only part of the rows carry a size: once, few, many, or a class if the clone is expanded.

TRBJ2-2 - - TRBV4-3 CASSQESGTGELFF TGCGCCAGCAGCCAAGAGAGCGGGACCGGGGAGCTGTTTTTT
TRBJ2-7 - TRBD1 TRBV7-6 CASSWDSSYEQYF TGTGCCAGCAGTTGGGACAGCTCCTACGAGCAGTACTTC
TRBJ1-3 - - TRBV5-1 CASSLAAGSGNTIYF TGCGCCAGCAGCTTGGCCGCGGGCTCTGGAAACACCATATATTTT
TRBJ1-2 - TRBD1 TRBV29-1 CSVLTGGDYGYTF TGCAGCGTTTTGACAGGGGGGGACTATGGCTACACCTTC
TRBJ1-1 - TRBD1 TRBV7-2 CASTTGVRNTEAFF TGTGCCAGCACGACAGGGGTCAGAAACACTGAAGCTTTCTTT
TRBJ1-2 - - TRBV14 CASSQDRLRGYTF TGTGCCAGCAGCCAAGACAGACTTAGGGGCTACACCTTC
TRBJ2-7 - - TRBV5-6 CASSLNLGIYEQYF TGTGCCAGCAGCCTAAATCTGGGCATATACGAGCAGTACTTC
TRBJ1-1 few - TRBV4-2 CASSQDRTEGPNTEAFF TGTGCCAGCAGCCAAGATAGGACAGAGGGACCGAACACTGAAGCTTTCTTT
TRBJ2-7 - - TRBV2 CASSELWTRRYEQYF TGTGCCAGCAGTGAATTATGGACTCGACGGTACGAGCAGTACTTC
TRBJ2-3 once TRBD1 TRBV5-4 CASSLPPGQGSDTQYF TGTGCCAGCAGCTTGCCCCCGGGACAGGGGTCAGATACGCAGTATTTT
TRBJ2-3 - TRBD2 TRBV11-2 CASSHDVLAATDTQYF TGTGCCAGCAGCCACGACGTTCTAGCGGCCACAGATACGCAGTATTTT
TRBJ2-5 - TRBD1 TRBV7-2 CASSSDRGRGTQYF TGTGCCAGCAGCTCTGACAGGGGGAGGGGGACCCAGTACTTC
TRBJ2-5 - TRBD2 TRBV19 CASRTGGQETQYF TGTGCCAGTAGAACGGGGGGACAAGAGACCCAGTACTTC
TRBJ2-2 - TRBD2 TRBV18 CASSPNTGTRIGELFF TGTGCCAGCTCACCTAATACTGGGACTAGGATCGGGGAGCTGTTTTTT
TRBJ2-2 - - TRBV7-9 CASSLAGTANTGELFF TGTGCCAGCAGCTTGGCCGGGACTGCTAACACCGGGGAGCTGTTTTTT
TRBJ2-5 - TRBD1 TRBV20-1 CSPTGGETQYF TGCAGTCCTACAGGGGGAGAGACCCAGTACTTC
TRBJ1-1 - - TRBV30 CAWSVFEQNTEAFF TGTGCCTGGAGTGTATTCGAGCAGAACACTGAAGCTTTCTTT
TRBJ2-3 once TRBD2 TRBV4-1 CASSLIAGGRADTQYF TGCGCCAGCAGTCTTATAGCGGGAGGGCGGGCAGATACGCAGTATTTT
TRBJ1-4 - - TRBV4-3 CASSAQFSGTFTTTNEKLFF TGCGCCAGCAGTGCTCAGTTCTCTGGTACCTTTACTACAACTAATGAAAAACTGTTTTTT
TRBJ1-4 once TRBD1 TRBV2 CASSPYLGTATNEKLFF TGTGCCAGCAGCCCTTATTTGGGGACAGCAACTAATGAAAAACTGTTTTTT
TRBJ2-7 once TRBD1 TRBV6-5 CASSYSMPGTAYEQYF TGTGCCAGCAGTTACTCGATGCCCGGGACAGCCTACGAGCAGTACTTC
TRBJ1-6 few - TRBV5-4 CASSLDKLIPLHF TGTGCCAGCAGCTTGGACAAGTTAATACCCCTCCACTTT
TRBJ1-3 - - TRBV18 CASSSTSSSSGNTIYF TGTGCCAGCTCATCCACATCGTCCAGCTCTGGAAACACCATATATTTT
TRBJ1-2 - - TRBV6-5 CASSYSYREGGYTF TGTGCCAGCAGTTACTCGTATCGGGAAGGAGGCTACACCTTC
TRBJ2-2 - - TRBV7-9 CASSSASAFNTGELFF TGTGCCAGCAGCTCGGCTAGCGCATTTAACACCGGGGAGCTGTTTTTT
TRBJ2-1 - TRBD2 TRBV15 CATSFRLADSYNEQFF TGTGCCACCAGCTTCCGACTAGCGGACTCCTACAATGAGCAGTTCTTC
TRBJ2-2 - TRBD2 TRBV15 CATSRGLAGAGELFF TGTGCCACCAGCAGAGGTCTAGCGGGGGCGGGGGAGCTGTTTTTT
TRBJ2-7 - - TRBV5-1 CASSLDAGAYEQYF TGCGCCAGCAGCTTGGATGCAGGGGCCTACGAGCAGTACTTC
TRBJ1-2 - TRBD1 TRBV7-8 CASSSRDRIYGYTF TGTGCCAGCAGCTCGAGGGACAGAATATATGGCTACACCTTC
TRBJ1-3 - - TRBV2 CASYNGVGSGNTIYF TGTGCCAGCTACAATGGAGTTGGCTCTGGAAACACCATATATTTT
TRBJ1-2 - TRBD1 TRBV6-4 CASSLDRALACYGYTF TGTGCCAGCAGCCTAGACAGGGCCCTAGCCTGCTATGGCTACACCTTC
TRBJ1-3 - - TRBV6-1 CASSERRLSGDTIYF TGTGCCAGCAGTGAACGTCGGCTCTCCGGGGACACCATATATTTT
TRBJ1-1 - - TRBV27 CASSLVGRNTEAFF TGTGCCAGCAGTTTGGTTGGGAGGAACACTGAAGCTTTCTTT
TRBJ2-1 - - TRBV27 CASSSRDTSYNEQFF TGTGCCAGCAGTTCCCGGGACACTTCCTACAATGAGCAGTTCTTC
TRBJ1-2 - TRBD1 TRBV9 CASSANLSPQGAGGYTF TGTGCCAGCAGCGCCAACCTATCGCCTCAGGGGGCTGGTGGCTACACCTTC
TRBJ2-5 - TRBD2 TRBV2 CASRGRLATQETQYF TGTGCCAGCAGGGGCCGACTAGCGACTCAAGAGACCCAGTACTTC
TRBJ2-3 - - TRBV10-3 CAIRGAFSTDTQYF TGTGCCATCCGGGGGGCCTTCAGCACAGATACGCAGTATTTT
TRBJ1-2 - - TRBV6-1 CASSTENYGYTF TGTGCCAGCAGTACAGAAAACTATGGCTACACCTTC